This entry concerns a single T cell receptor beta chain. The antigen is not known. Antigen-specific CD4+ T cells were first expanded with viral peptide pools by the ViraFEST assay and only then sequenced. CD4+ T cells were isolated after 10 days of culture. Every participant took two doses of the BNT162b2 or mRNA-1273 vaccine. Clones were sequenced by immunoSEQ multiplex PCR, and TCRdb holds only the in-frame ones, with some missing. The table has roughly 30,000 clones, approximately 71% seen once. The data originate from a study of vaccination effects on CD4 cells after COVID-19. Study details: It was a median of 72 days after the second dose that post-vaccine samples were obtained.

Overall study findings and caveats: The study had few convalescent patients and no early post-infection timepoints. Marked clonal contraction of both clone types appeared late after vaccination.

The ends were cut back, 3 bases at V and 2 bases at J, with 17 bases in the middle. This CDR3 has 15 residues. Germline V gene sequence: CDR1 GTSNPN, CDR2 SVGIG (reference sequence). The sample was CD4+ T cells from PBMCs cultured with HCoV-NL63 spike peptides, taken after COVID-19 vaccination. This receptor was identified in a human donor who received a COVID-19 vaccine. The V gene is TRBV30, the J gene TRBJ2-7; D might be TRBD2 (6 bases). CDR3 in DNA: TGTGCCTGGAGGGGCTGGGGGGAAGAACCCTACGAGCAGTACTTC. It yields the protein CAWRGWGEEPYEQYF. Complete variable domain (other parts from reference TRBV30 and TRBJ2-7): SQTIHQWPATLVQPVGSPLSLECTVEGTSNPNLYWYRQAAGRGLQLLFYSVGIGQISSEVPQNLSASRPQDRQFILSSKKLLLSDSGFYLCAWRGWGEEPYEQYFGPGTRLTVT.